Below, 7 T cell receptor beta chains from the same sample are listed, as sequenced in a study of shared clonotypes between healthy human individuals. Naive CD8 cells comprised CD45RO-negative, CCR7-positively selected cells, excluding terminally differentiated effector memory CD45RA+ cells. Clones were sequenced by immunoSEQ multiplex PCR, and TCRdb holds only the in-frame ones, with some missing. The sample yields some 2,000,000 clones, around 96% seen once. Sequencing was performed on naive CD8+ T cells sorted from blood. The receptors derive from a man younger than 30 in good health.

This chain uses TRBV9 with TRBJ2-3; no firm D call. Trimming stripped 3 bases from V and 1 base from J, with 9 bases between. The CDR3 length is 14 residues. CDR1 is SGDLS and CDR2 is YYNGEE in the germline V gene. The CDR3 is CASSGRIGTDTQYF. CDR3 nucleotides: TGTGCCAGCAGCGGTAGAATCGGCACAGATACGCAGTATTTT.

The rearrangement uses TRBV6-1 and TRBJ2-7; 11 bases align to TRBD2. This CDR3 is built from 14 residues. From germline, CDR1 is MNHNS and CDR2 SASEGT. The V gene end was trimmed by 10 bases and the J gene end by 3 bases; junction bases not matched to a gene: 8. The chain's CDR3 is CATVGLADDYEQYF. For the CDR3, the DNA is TGTGCCACAGTGGGACTAGCGGACGACTACGAGCAGTACTTC.

The chain employs TRBV29-1 and TRBJ1-2, with TRBD1 identical over 7 bases. This CDR3 region has 11 residues. The germline CDR1 and CDR2 sequences are SQVTM and ANQGSEA. V was clipped by 3 bases and J by 10 bases; unmatched bases: 5. In DNA form, the CDR3 reads TGCAGCGTTGACCTAGACAGGGACTACACCTTC. It encodes CSVDLDRDYTF. Full variable domain (remainder filled in from reference TRBV29-1 and TRBJ1-2): SAVISQKPSRDICQRGTSLTIQCQVDSQVTMMFWYRQQPGQSLTLIATANQGSEATYESGFVIDKFPISRPNLTFSTLTVSNMSPEDSSIYLCSVDLDRDYTFGSGTRLTVV.

The chain is built from TRBV18 and TRBJ2-2, with 7 bases fitting TRBD1. The trim removed 0 bases at V and 3 bases at J, leaving 7 bases unmatched. The CDR3 spans 17 residues. CDR1 KGHSH and CDR2 LQKENI come from the germline V gene. CDR3 bases: TGTGCCAGCTCACCACCCGACAGGGCCCCTTACACCGGGGAGCTGTTTTTT. It yields the protein CASSPPDRAPYTGELFF.

The V gene is TRBV7-3, the J gene TRBJ2-3, with 8 bases lining up with TRBD1. The length of the CDR3 is 15 residues. Germline trimming cut 5 bases from V and 2 bases from J; bases unmatched to any gene: 6. Germline values: CDR1 SGHTA, CDR2 FQGTGA. The CDR3 region has the DNA TGTGCCAGCAGCGCCGGACAGGGATACACAGATACGCAGTATTTT. As protein: CASSAGQGYTDTQYF.

The chain carries TRBV7-9 and TRBJ2-3; D is ambiguous. The length of the CDR3 is 14 residues. Trimming shortened V by 4 bases and J by 0 bases, and 8 bases separated the two germline ends. Germline V gene data show CDR1 as SEHNR and CDR2 as FQNEAQ (reference sequence). In DNA, the CDR3 is TGTGCCAGCAGCTCCGAGCAGAGCACAGATACGCAGTATTTT. It translates to CASSSEQSTDTQYF.

The chain combines TRBV29-1 with TRBJ1-2; D possibly corresponds to TRBD1 (6 bases). Germline values: CDR1 SQVTM, CDR2 ANQGSEA. V gave up 5 bases and J gave up 3 bases, with 10 bases separating them. This CDR3 is 12 amino acids long. The CDR3 DNA reads TGCAGCGTTAGGGGGGAGGACTATGGCTACACCTTC. It is translated as CSVRGEDYGYTF.